The rows below give T cell receptor beta chains drawn from one sample of a study of cytomegalovirus exposure and HLA in healthy donors. Some clones are missing from TCRdb's copy, which holds only in-frame ones; the method was immunoSEQ multiplex PCR. The repertoire has fewer than 350,000 clones, approximately 90% of them found once; the top ten carry more than 2%. Sample: PBMCs. The receptors stem from a woman between 18 and 30 years old in good health and CMV-seronegative. Each CDR3 is given with its conserved first and last residue. D genes are given only for firm matches. Clone size is not always given. Where it is, it says once, few, many or a class for expanded clones.

j_call: TRBJ2-1; clone_size: once; d_call: .; v_call: TRBV20-1; cdr3_aa: CSARDYNEQFF; cdr3_nt: TGCAGTGCTCGGGACTACAATGAGCAGTTCTTC
j_call: TRBJ1-1; clone_size: .; d_call: .; v_call: TRBV6-4; cdr3_aa: CASSYTGNTEAFF; cdr3_nt: TGTGCCAGCAGTTATACAGGGAACACTGAAGCTTTCTTT
j_call: TRBJ1-2; clone_size: .; d_call: .; v_call: TRBV18; cdr3_aa: CASSPDSYGYTF; cdr3_nt: TGTGCCAGCTCACCGGACAGCTATGGCTACACCTTC
j_call: TRBJ2-7; clone_size: .; d_call: TRBD2; v_call: TRBV6-4; cdr3_aa: CARKGLASSPYEQYF; cdr3_nt: TGTGCCCGCAAGGGACTAGCGAGTTCCCCCTACGAGCAGTACTTC
j_call: TRBJ1-2; clone_size: .; d_call: TRBD1; v_call: TRBV6-5; cdr3_aa: CASRFDRGNYGYTF; cdr3_nt: TGTGCCAGCAGATTTGACAGGGGGAACTATGGCTACACCTTC
j_call: TRBJ1-2; clone_size: .; d_call: .; v_call: TRBV29-1; cdr3_aa: CSSRVDYGYTF; cdr3_nt: TGCAGCTCGAGGGTGGACTATGGCTACACCTTC
j_call: TRBJ2-1; clone_size: .; d_call: TRBD2; v_call: TRBV30; cdr3_aa: CAWSPQGLGGFF; cdr3_nt: TGTGCCTGGAGTCCACAGGGACTAGGAGGGTTCTTC
j_call: TRBJ1-2; clone_size: .; d_call: .; v_call: TRBV5-4; cdr3_aa: CASSLPNRAEGYTF; cdr3_nt: TGTGCCAGCAGCTTGCCCAACAGGGCTGAGGGCTACACCTTC
j_call: TRBJ1-5; clone_size: .; d_call: TRBD1; v_call: TRBV19; cdr3_aa: CASSIQGGGPQHF; cdr3_nt: TGTGCCAGTAGTATCCAGGGGGGCGGTCCCCAGCATTTT
j_call: TRBJ1-2; clone_size: .; d_call: TRBD1; v_call: TRBV30; cdr3_aa: CAWSTDRAFGGYTF; cdr3_nt: TGTGCCTGGAGTACGGACAGGGCCTTTGGGGGCTACACCTTC
j_call: TRBJ2-5; clone_size: .; d_call: TRBD2; v_call: TRBV7-7; cdr3_aa: CASSLPAGEHQETQYF; cdr3_nt: TGTGCCAGCAGCTTACCAGCGGGGGAACACCAAGAGACCCAGTACTTC
j_call: TRBJ2-7; clone_size: .; d_call: TRBD1; v_call: TRBV10-3; cdr3_aa: CAISVQGQGVYEQYF; cdr3_nt: TGTGCCATCAGTGTTCAGGGACAGGGGGTCTACGAGCAGTACTTC
j_call: TRBJ2-7; clone_size: once; d_call: TRBD2; v_call: TRBV7-9; cdr3_aa: CATIRGLAGEPWQYF; cdr3_nt: TGTGCCACCATACGAGGACTAGCGGGGGAACCTTGGCAGTACTTC
j_call: TRBJ2-5; clone_size: .; d_call: TRBD1; v_call: TRBV6-1; cdr3_aa: CASSSGQGRQETQYF; cdr3_nt: TGTGCCAGCAGTTCCGGACAGGGCCGCCAAGAGACCCAGTACTTC
j_call: TRBJ2-1; clone_size: .; d_call: .; v_call: TRBV9; cdr3_aa: CASEDRYNHEQFF; cdr3_nt: TGTGCCAGCGAAGACAGGTATAATCATGAGCAGTTCTTC
j_call: TRBJ1-2; clone_size: .; d_call: .; v_call: TRBV5-1; cdr3_aa: CASSADSNYGYTF; cdr3_nt: TGCGCCAGCAGCGCGGACAGCAACTATGGCTACACCTTC
j_call: TRBJ2-3; clone_size: .; d_call: .; v_call: TRBV18; cdr3_aa: CASSPGLTDTQYF; cdr3_nt: TGTGCCAGCTCACCGGGCCTCACAGATACGCAGTATTTT
j_call: TRBJ2-1; clone_size: .; d_call: TRBD1; v_call: TRBV15; cdr3_aa: CATSRRQGPYNEQFF; cdr3_nt: TGTGCCACCAGCAGGCGACAGGGACCCTACAATGAGCAGTTCTTC
j_call: TRBJ2-1; clone_size: .; d_call: TRBD2; v_call: TRBV6-1; cdr3_aa: CASSELRVAGGFGSYNEQFF; cdr3_nt: TGTGCCAGCAGTGAATTACGGGTAGCGGGGGGGTTTGGGTCCTACAATGAGCAGTTCTTC
j_call: TRBJ1-6; clone_size: .; d_call: .; v_call: TRBV6-5; cdr3_aa: CASSPGGFYNSPLHF; cdr3_nt: TGTGCCAGCAGCCCCGGGGGATTCTATAATTCACCCCTCCACTTT
j_call: TRBJ1-4; clone_size: .; d_call: .; v_call: TRBV27; cdr3_aa: CASSVRGGEKLFF; cdr3_nt: TGTGCCAGCAGTGTCCGCGGTGGTGAAAAACTGTTTTTT
j_call: TRBJ2-7; clone_size: .; d_call: TRBD1; v_call: TRBV5-5; cdr3_aa: CASSQTGNAAYEQYF; cdr3_nt: TGTGCCAGCAGCCAGACAGGGAACGCGGCCTACGAGCAGTACTTC
j_call: TRBJ1-5; clone_size: .; d_call: TRBD1; v_call: TRBV19; cdr3_aa: CASSGQGSNQPQHF; cdr3_nt: TGTGCCAGTAGTGGACAGGGGAGCAATCAGCCCCAGCATTTT
j_call: TRBJ2-7; clone_size: .; d_call: .; v_call: TRBV11-2; cdr3_aa: CASSLDRPLRGSRAYEQYF; cdr3_nt: TGTGCCAGCAGCTTAGACCGCCCACTCAGGGGCTCAAGGGCCTACGAGCAGTACTTC
j_call: TRBJ1-1; clone_size: .; d_call: TRBD1; v_call: TRBV5-1; cdr3_aa: CASSSEPQGEDTEAFF; cdr3_nt: TGCGCCAGCAGCTCAGAACCGCAGGGGGAGGACACTGAAGCTTTCTTT
j_call: TRBJ2-5; clone_size: .; d_call: .; v_call: TRBV5-6; cdr3_aa: CASSLASRETQYF; cdr3_nt: TGTGCCAGCAGCTTGGCGAGTCGAGAGACCCAGTACTTC
j_call: TRBJ2-7; clone_size: .; d_call: TRBD2; v_call: TRBV6-5; cdr3_aa: CASSQLAGGPYEQYF; cdr3_nt: TGTGCCAGCAGTCAACTAGCGGGGGGCCCTTACGAGCAGTACTTC
j_call: TRBJ1-2; clone_size: .; d_call: .; v_call: TRBV6-5; cdr3_aa: CASSYSRGAGGYTF; cdr3_nt: TGTGCCAGCAGTTACTCGCGGGGGGCTGGCGGCTACACCTTC
j_call: TRBJ1-1; clone_size: .; d_call: .; v_call: TRBV10-3; cdr3_aa: CAIRARVWNTEAFF; cdr3_nt: TGTGCCATCAGGGCCAGGGTGTGGAACACTGAAGCTTTCTTT
j_call: TRBJ1-2; clone_size: few; d_call: .; v_call: TRBV15; cdr3_aa: CATSRGSYGYTF; cdr3_nt: TGTGCCACCAGCAGAGGCAGCTATGGCTACACCTTC
j_call: TRBJ2-5; clone_size: .; d_call: .; v_call: TRBV11-2; cdr3_aa: CASSLGPGGETQYF; cdr3_nt: TGTGCCAGCAGCTTAGGCCCAGGTGGAGAGACCCAGTACTTC
j_call: TRBJ2-7; clone_size: .; d_call: TRBD1; v_call: TRBV2; cdr3_aa: CASSELGDRDYEQYF; cdr3_nt: TGTGCCAGCAGTGAACTGGGGGACAGAGATTACGAGCAGTACTTC
j_call: TRBJ2-4; clone_size: .; d_call: .; v_call: TRBV4-1; cdr3_aa: CASSQAVAKNIQYF; cdr3_nt: TGCGCCAGCAGCCAAGCTGTAGCCAAAAACATTCAGTACTTC
j_call: TRBJ1-1; clone_size: .; d_call: .; v_call: TRBV10-3; cdr3_aa: CAIKGRGSEAFF; cdr3_nt: TGTGCCATCAAGGGGAGGGGATCTGAAGCTTTCTTT
j_call: TRBJ1-1; clone_size: .; d_call: .; v_call: TRBV12-2; cdr3_aa: CASRLALRGGVLNTEAFF; cdr3_nt: TGTGCAAGTCGCTTAGCGCTGAGGGGAGGGGTTTTGAACACTGAAGCTTTCTTT
j_call: TRBJ1-1; clone_size: .; d_call: TRBD1; v_call: TRBV6-1; cdr3_aa: CASSGWTGMHTEAFF; cdr3_nt: TGTGCCAGCAGTGGCTGGACAGGGATGCACACTGAAGCTTTCTTT